These 20 T cell receptor beta chains were all obtained from the same sample, sequenced in a study of T cell responses to AZD1222 COVID-19 vaccine. Clones were read by immunoSEQ multiplex PCR, and TCRdb kept only the in-frame ones, dropping some. The profile shows 120,000 or so clones, 80% to 90% of them singletons. The sample consisted of peripheral blood, taken 28 days after the second AZD1222 dose. Source of these receptors: an adult who received the AZD1222 COVID-19 vaccine.

This CDR3 is CASSFGGLTEAFF. CDR3 sequence (DNA): TGCGCCAGCAGCTTCGGGGGGCTGACTGAAGCTTTCTTT. The gene calls are TRBV5-1 and TRBJ1-1; weak D call: TRBD1 (6 bases). This CDR3 contains 13 residues. Germline-derived CDR1 and CDR2 are SGHRS and YFSETQ. Trimming took off 2 bases at V and 5 bases at J, with 10 bases between the two ends. Full variable domain (outside the CDR3, taken from reference TRBV5-1 and TRBJ1-1): KAGVTQTPRYLIKTRGQQVTLSCSPISGHRSVSWYQQTPGQGLQFLFEYFSETQRNKGNFPGRFSGRQFSNSRSEMNVSTLELGDSALYLCASSFGGLTEAFFGQGTRLTVV.

This chain uses TRBV28 with TRBJ1-4; 10 bases are a match to TRBD1. The CDR3 is 15 amino acids. Trimming took 2 bases from V and 8 from J; bases not matched to a gene: 5. The V gene's germline CDR1 is MDHEN and CDR2 SYDVKM. This chain's CDR3 is CASSLPGQGGEKLFF. The CDR3, as DNA: TGTGCCAGCAGTTTACCCGGACAGGGGGGAGAAAAACTGTTTTTT.

The chain links TRBV12-5 to TRBJ1-5; 9 nucleotides match TRBD1. V was pared by 6 bases and J by 3 bases, with 6 bases of the junction left unmatched. In germline, CDR1 is LGHNT, CDR2 FRNRAP. This CDR3 contains 15 residues. The CDR3 spells CASGLGQGPNQPQHF. CDR3 nucleotide sequence: TGTGCTAGTGGCCTAGGACAGGGGCCCAATCAGCCCCAGCATTTT.

The gene calls are TRBV10-2 and TRBJ2-1; a possible D gene is TRBD2 (6 bases). CDR1 is WSHSY, CDR2 SAAADI, per germline. CDR3 size: 15 residues. V gave up 2 bases and J gave up 3 bases, with 11 bases separating them. CDR3: CASSERKGLYNEQFF. The CDR3 DNA follows: TGCGCCAGCAGTGAGAGAAAGGGACTCTACAATGAGCAGTTCTTC.

This clone was found a few times. This CDR3 reads CASSYRGETEAFF. As DNA, the CDR3 is TGTGCCAGCAGTTACCGGGGGGAGACTGAAGCTTTCTTT. The chain couples TRBV6-6 to TRBJ1-1, with a tentative D call TRBD1 (5 bases). The CDR3 is 13 amino acids. Trimming cost V 2 bases and J 5 bases, with 9 bases left between them. Germline CDR1 and CDR2: MNHNY and SVGAGI (reference sequence).

V gene TRBV9 combines with J gene TRBJ1-3; maybe TRBD1 (5 bases). The germline V gene encodes CDR1 SGDLS and CDR2 YYNGEE. The CDR3 totals 14 residues. Trimming took off 4 bases at V and 3 bases at J, with 11 bases between the two ends. CDR3 DNA sequence: TGTGCCAGCAGCACTCGGGACTTTGGAAACACCATATATTTT. As protein: CASSTRDFGNTIYF. The full variable domain, with the rest looked up from reference TRBV9 and TRBJ1-3, is DSGVTQTPKHLITATGQRVTLRCSPRSGDLSVYWYQQSLDQGLQFLIQYYNGEERAKGNILERFSAQQFPDLHSELNLSSLELGDSALYFCASSTRDFGNTIYFGEGSWLTVV.

V gene TRBV7-2 combines with J gene TRBJ2-7, with D tentatively TRBD2 (7 bases). Germline loops: CDR1 SGHTA, CDR2 FQGNSA. V was trimmed by 3 bases and J by 1 base, leaving 13 bases between them. This CDR3 is 15 amino acids long. DNA for the CDR3: TGTGCCAGCAGCTTTGGGGGGGCAGTATCCTACGAGCAGTACTTC. Protein: CASSFGGAVSYEQYF.

The chain has TRBV3-1 (or the pseudogene TRBV3-2) and TRBJ1-1; D uncertain. Trimming took off 6 bases at V and 3 bases at J, with 5 bases between the two ends. In germline, CDR1 is LGHDT, CDR2 YNNKEL (reference sequence). The CDR3 is 11 amino acids. The CDR3 protein is CASRRDTEAFF. The CDR3 DNA is TGTGCCAGCAGACGGGACACTGAAGCTTTCTTT.

This clone was observed a handful of times. The chain carries TRBV6-6 and TRBJ1-2; D not certain. Germline values: CDR1 MNHNY, CDR2 SVGAGI (reference sequence). The CDR3 is made up of 13 amino acids. The V end lost 2 bases, the J end lost 5 bases, and 9 bases lay between the germline ends. CDR3 coding DNA: TGTGCCAGCAGTTACCAGCGACAATATGGCTACACCTTC. Translating gives CASSYQRQYGYTF.

The V call is TRBV27, the J call TRBJ2-1; 8 bases align to TRBD1. Germline V gene lookup returns CDR1 MNHEY and CDR2 SMNVEV (reference sequence). V lost 4 bases to trimming and J lost 8 bases; unmatched junction nucleotides: 13. The CDR3 runs to 16 residues. The CDR3, as DNA: TGTGCCAGCAGTTCCGACAGGGGAAGCCGAGAAGATGAGCAGTTCTTC. This translates into CASSSDRGSREDEQFF.

CDR3 amino acids: CASSQDTGYAGEQFF. DNA for the CDR3: TGCGCCAGCAGCCAAGATACAGGGTACGCCGGTGAGCAGTTCTTC. The chain joins TRBV4-1 to TRBJ2-1; D is possibly TRBD1 (6 bases). V lost 0 bases and J 9 bases, leaving 15 bases between the germline ends. Germline-derived CDR1 and CDR2 are MGHRA and YSYEKL. The CDR3 has 15 residues.

The chain carries TRBV27 and TRBJ2-7, with 9 nucleotides matching TRBD1. This CDR3 is 14 amino acids long. Germline lookup yields CDR1 MNHEY and CDR2 SMNVEV (reference sequence). V lost 7 bases to trimming and J lost 2 bases; unmatched junction nucleotides: 6. The CDR3 sequence: CASKFGQGPYEQYF. For the CDR3, the DNA is TGTGCCAGCAAATTTGGACAGGGGCCCTACGAGCAGTACTTC.

Here the CDR3 DNA reads TGTGCCAGCAGCCAATTCCCCAACACTGAAGCTTTCTTT. It codes for CASSQFPNTEAFF. This chain uses TRBV16 with TRBJ1-1; no clear D gene. V lost 1 base and J lost 2, with 5 bases in between. The CDR3 has 13 amino acids. In germline, CDR1 is KGHSY, CDR2 FQNENV.

CDR3 coding DNA: TGTGCCAGCAGTTTGGGCAGTTACTCCTATAATTCACCCCTCCACTTT. Translating gives CASSLGSYSYNSPLHF. V usage is TRBV6-5 and J usage is TRBJ1-6; D is ambiguous. Germline CDR1 is MNHEY and CDR2 is SVGAGI. The CDR3 totals 16 residues. Trimming removed 4 bases at V and 0 bases at J, with 10 bases between.

This chain joins TRBV10-3 and TRBJ1-1, with D tentatively TRBD1 (6 bases). Germline CDR1 reads ENHRY; CDR2 reads SYGVKD. The CDR3 runs to 17 residues. The germline V and J ends were trimmed by 2 bases and 4 bases, with 20 bases remaining between them. This CDR3 reads CAISEPEGGGRSTEAFF. DNA of the CDR3: TGTGCCATCAGTGAGCCGGAAGGCGGGGGGCGCAGCACTGAAGCTTTCTTT.

This clone was detected once. The rearrangement links TRBV18 to TRBJ1-1; D is unresolved. There are 16 residues in the CDR3. Germline loops: CDR1 KGHSH, CDR2 LQKENI. V lost 2 bases, J lost 1 base, and 14 bases lay in between. CDR3 DNA: TGTGCCAGCTCACCAACCGCGGCCTATTCGAACACTGAAGCTTTCTTT. This sequence encodes CASSPTAAYSNTEAFF.

A single count supports this clone. The genes are TRBV18 and TRBJ1-5; no reliable D call. Germline CDR1 reads KGHSH; CDR2 reads LQKENI. V dropped 3 bases and J dropped 4 bases, with 10 bases sitting between them. This CDR3 has 14 amino acids. In DNA, the CDR3 is TGTGCCAGCTCACCCCCCGCAGGAAATCAGCCCCAGCATTTT. It specifies CASSPPAGNQPQHF.

The CDR3 bases are TGTGCCAGTAGTACCCATAGCGGGGGGAGCACCTACAATGAGCAGTTCTTC. Protein sequence: CASSTHSGGSTYNEQFF. The V call is TRBV19, the J call TRBJ2-1, with 10 positions matching TRBD2. The V gene's germline CDR1 is LNHDA and CDR2 SQIVND (reference sequence). V lost 4 bases to trimming and J lost 2 bases; unmatched junction nucleotides: 8. CDR3 size: 17 residues.

The V call is TRBV11-2, the J call TRBJ1-5, with 9 bases lining up with TRBD1. V was clipped by 5 bases and J by 6 bases; unmatched bases: 2. The CDR3 runs 13 residues. Germline assignment: CDR1 SGHAT and CDR2 FQNNGV. The CDR3: CASSDRGVQPQHF. Written as DNA, the CDR3 is TGTGCCAGCAGCGACAGGGGGGTTCAGCCCCAGCATTTT.

This clone showed up just once. V usage is TRBV19 and J usage is TRBJ2-2; weak D call: TRBD2 (5 bases). This CDR3 has 12 residues. Trimming removed 2 bases from V and 14 bases from J, with 12 bases in between. CDR1 and CDR2 from the germline V gene are LNHDA and SQIVND (reference sequence). The CDR3 nucleotides are TGTGCCAGTAGTATATCACCGGGGAAACTGTTTTTT. Translated: CASSISPGKLFF.